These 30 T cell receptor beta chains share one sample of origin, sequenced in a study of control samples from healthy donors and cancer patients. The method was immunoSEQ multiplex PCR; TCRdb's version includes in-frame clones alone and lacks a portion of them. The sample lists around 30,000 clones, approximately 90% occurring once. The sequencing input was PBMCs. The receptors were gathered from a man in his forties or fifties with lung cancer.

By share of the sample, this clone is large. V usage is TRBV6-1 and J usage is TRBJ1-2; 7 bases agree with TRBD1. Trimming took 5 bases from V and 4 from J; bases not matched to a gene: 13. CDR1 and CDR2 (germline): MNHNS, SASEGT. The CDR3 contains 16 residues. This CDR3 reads CASSKVTGSPSYGYTF. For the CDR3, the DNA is TGTGCCAGCAGTAAAGTGACAGGGAGTCCCAGCTATGGCTACACCTTC.

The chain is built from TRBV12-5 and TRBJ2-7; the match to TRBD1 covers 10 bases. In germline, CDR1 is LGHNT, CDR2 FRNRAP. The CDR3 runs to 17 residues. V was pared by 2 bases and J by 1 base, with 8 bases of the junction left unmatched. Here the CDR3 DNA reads TGTGCTAGTGGTTTGCGCATCCCGGGACAGGGGTCCTACGAGCAGTACTTC. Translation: CASGLRIPGQGSYEQYF. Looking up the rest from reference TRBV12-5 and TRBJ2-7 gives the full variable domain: DARVTQTPRHKVTEMGQEVTMRCQPILGHNTVFWYRQTMMQGLELLAYFRNRAPLDDSGMPKDRFSAEMPDATLATLKIQPSEPRDSAVYFCASGLRIPGQGSYEQYFGPGTRLTVT.

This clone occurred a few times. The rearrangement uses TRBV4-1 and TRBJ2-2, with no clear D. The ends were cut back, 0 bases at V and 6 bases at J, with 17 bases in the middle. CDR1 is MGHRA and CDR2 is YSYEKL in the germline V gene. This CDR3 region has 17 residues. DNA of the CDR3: TGCGCCAGCAGCCAAGATCCTCGACGTCGGAGCGCCGGGGAGCTGTTTTTT. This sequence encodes CASSQDPRRRSAGELFF.

The CDR3 DNA is TGCAGTGCTAGTACAGGGGGATCCGCTTATAATTCACCCCTCCACTTT. Its protein product is CSASTGGSAYNSPLHF. This sequence joins TRBV20-1 and TRBJ1-6; 8 bases fit TRBD1. From germline, CDR1 is DFQATT and CDR2 SNEGSKA (reference sequence). CDR3 length: 16 residues. Trimming took 3 bases from V and 4 from J; bases not matched to a gene: 8.

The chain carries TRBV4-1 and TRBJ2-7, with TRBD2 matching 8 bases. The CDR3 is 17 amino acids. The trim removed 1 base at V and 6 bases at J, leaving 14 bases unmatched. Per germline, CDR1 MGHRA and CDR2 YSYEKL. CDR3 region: CASSQAIAGLFLGEQYF. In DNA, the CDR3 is TGCGCCAGCAGCCAAGCGATAGCGGGGTTATTTTTGGGCGAGCAGTACTTC.

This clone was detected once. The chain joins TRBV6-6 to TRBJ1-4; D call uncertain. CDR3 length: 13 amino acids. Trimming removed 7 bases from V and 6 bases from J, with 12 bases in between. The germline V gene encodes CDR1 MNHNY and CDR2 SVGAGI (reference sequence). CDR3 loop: CASTQRNHEKLFF. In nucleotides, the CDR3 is TGTGCCAGCACCCAGCGGAACCATGAAAAACTGTTTTTT.

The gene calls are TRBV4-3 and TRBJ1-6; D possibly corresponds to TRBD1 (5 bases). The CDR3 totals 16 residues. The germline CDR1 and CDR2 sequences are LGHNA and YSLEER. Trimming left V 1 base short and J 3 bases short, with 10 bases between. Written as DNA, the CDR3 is TGCGCCAGCAGCCAAGTTGAGGGGTACTATAATTCACCCCTCCACTTT. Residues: CASSQVEGYYNSPLHF.

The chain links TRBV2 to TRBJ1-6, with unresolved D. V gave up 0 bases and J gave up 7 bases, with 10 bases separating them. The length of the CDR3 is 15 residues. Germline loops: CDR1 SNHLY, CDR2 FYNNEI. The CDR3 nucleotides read TGTGCCAGCAGTGAAGCGCGGGGATCAAATTCACCCCTCCACTTT. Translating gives CASSEARGSNSPLHF.

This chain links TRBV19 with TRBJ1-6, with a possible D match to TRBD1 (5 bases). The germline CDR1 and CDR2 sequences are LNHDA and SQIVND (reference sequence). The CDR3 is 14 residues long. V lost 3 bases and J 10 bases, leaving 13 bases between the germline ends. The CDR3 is CASSIGQERSPLHF. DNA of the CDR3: TGTGCCAGTAGTATTGGACAAGAGAGATCACCCCTCCACTTT.

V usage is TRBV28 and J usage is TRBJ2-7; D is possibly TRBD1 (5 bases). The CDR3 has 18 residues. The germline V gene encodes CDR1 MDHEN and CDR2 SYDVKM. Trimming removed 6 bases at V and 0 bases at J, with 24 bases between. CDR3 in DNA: TGTGCCAGCAGAGGGGCGCGGACAACCCGTATGAGCTCCTACGAGCAGTACTTC. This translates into CASRGARTTRMSSYEQYF. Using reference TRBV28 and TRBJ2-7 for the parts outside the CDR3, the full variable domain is DVKVTQSSRYLVKRTGEKVFLECVQDMDHENMFWYRQDPGLGLRLIYFSYDVKMKEKGDIPEGYSVSREKKERFSLILESASTNQTSMYLCASRGARTTRMSSYEQYFGPGTRLTVT.

The CDR3 bases are TGTGCCAGCAGGGGACTAGCGGGGGGCCCTCAGTTCTTC. Protein product: CASRGLAGGPQFF. This sequence joins TRBV6-4 and TRBJ2-1; 15 bases align to TRBD2. The CDR3 consists of 13 residues. The junction had 4 bases not matched to a gene; V was cut back by 6 bases and J by 13 bases. Germline CDR1 and CDR2: MRHNA and SNTAGT.

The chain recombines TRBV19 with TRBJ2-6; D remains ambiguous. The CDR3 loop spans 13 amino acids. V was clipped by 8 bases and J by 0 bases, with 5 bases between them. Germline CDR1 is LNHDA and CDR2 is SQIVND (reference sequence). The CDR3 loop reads CASSDSGANVLTF. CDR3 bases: TGTGCCAGTTCTGACTCTGGGGCCAACGTCCTGACTTTC.

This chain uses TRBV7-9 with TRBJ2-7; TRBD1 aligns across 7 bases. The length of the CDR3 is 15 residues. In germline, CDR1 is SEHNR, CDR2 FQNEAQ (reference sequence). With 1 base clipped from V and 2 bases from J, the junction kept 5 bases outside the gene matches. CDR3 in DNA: TGTGCCAGCAGCTTAGTGACAGGGTACACCTACGAGCAGTACTTC. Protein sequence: CASSLVTGYTYEQYF. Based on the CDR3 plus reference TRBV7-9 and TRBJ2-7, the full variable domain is DTGVSQNPRHKITKRGQNVTFRCDPISEHNRLYWYRQTLGQGPEFLTYFQNEAQLEKSRLLSDRFSAERPKGSFSTLEIQRTEQGDSAMYLCASSLVTGYTYEQYFGPGTRLTVT.

CDR3 residues: CASNPGQGYNSPLHF. DNA of the CDR3: TGTGCCAGTAACCCGGGACAGGGCTATAATTCACCCCTCCACTTT. V is TRBV6-5 and J is TRBJ1-6, with 9 bases lining up with TRBD1. After removal of 9 bases from V and 3 bases from J, the junction contained 6 bases not matched to a gene. The CDR3 has 15 residues. Germline loops: CDR1 MNHEY, CDR2 SVGAGI.

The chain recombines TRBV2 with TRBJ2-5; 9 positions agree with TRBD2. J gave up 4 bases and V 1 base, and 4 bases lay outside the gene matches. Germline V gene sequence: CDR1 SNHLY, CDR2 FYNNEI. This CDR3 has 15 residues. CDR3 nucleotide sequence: TGTGCCAGCAGTGAAGTCGCGGGGGGGTTAGAGACCCAGTACTTC. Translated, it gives CASSEVAGGLETQYF.

The CDR3, as DNA: TGTGCCACCCTGGACAGCAATAAAGAGACCCAGTACTTC. It encodes CATLDSNKETQYF. The rearrangement joins TRBV10-3 to TRBJ2-5; D may be TRBD1 (6 bases). V shed 10 bases and J shed 3 bases, with 15 bases lying between them. This CDR3 region has 13 residues. Germline lookup yields CDR1 ENHRY and CDR2 SYGVKD.

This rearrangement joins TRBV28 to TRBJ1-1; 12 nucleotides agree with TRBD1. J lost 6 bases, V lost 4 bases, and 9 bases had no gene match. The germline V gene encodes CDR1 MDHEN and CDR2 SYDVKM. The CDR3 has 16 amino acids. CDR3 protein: CASSSLPGQGAAEAFF. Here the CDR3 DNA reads TGTGCCAGCAGTTCCTTACCGGGACAGGGGGCCGCTGAAGCTTTCTTT.

The DNA of the CDR3 is TGTGCCAGTAGACTGGGACGGAACACTGAAGCTTTCTTT. The encoded protein is CASRLGRNTEAFF. This rearrangement joins TRBV19 to TRBJ1-1, with TRBD1 as a possible D gene (5 bases). Trimming removed 6 bases at V and 1 base at J, with 9 bases between. From germline, CDR1 is LNHDA and CDR2 SQIVND (reference sequence). This CDR3 has 13 residues.

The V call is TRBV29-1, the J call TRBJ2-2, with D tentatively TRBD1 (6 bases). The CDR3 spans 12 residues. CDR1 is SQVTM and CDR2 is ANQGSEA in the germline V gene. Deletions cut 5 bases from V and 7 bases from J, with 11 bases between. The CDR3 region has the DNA TGCAGCGTTTCAGGGGTGCACGGGGAGCTGTTTTTT. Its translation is CSVSGVHGELFF.

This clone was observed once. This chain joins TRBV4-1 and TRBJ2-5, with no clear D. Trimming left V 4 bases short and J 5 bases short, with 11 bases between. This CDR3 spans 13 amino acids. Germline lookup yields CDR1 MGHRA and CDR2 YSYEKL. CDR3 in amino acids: CASSLTGWETQYF. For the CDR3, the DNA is TGCGCCAGCAGCCTGACGGGCTGGGAGACCCAGTACTTC.

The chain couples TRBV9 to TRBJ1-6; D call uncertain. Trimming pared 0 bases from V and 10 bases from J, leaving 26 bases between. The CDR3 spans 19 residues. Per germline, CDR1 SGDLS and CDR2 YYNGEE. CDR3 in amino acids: CASSVGGRRPRDRWSPLHF. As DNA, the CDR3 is TGTGCCAGCAGCGTAGGAGGGCGGCGACCGCGCGATCGATGGTCACCCCTCCACTTT.

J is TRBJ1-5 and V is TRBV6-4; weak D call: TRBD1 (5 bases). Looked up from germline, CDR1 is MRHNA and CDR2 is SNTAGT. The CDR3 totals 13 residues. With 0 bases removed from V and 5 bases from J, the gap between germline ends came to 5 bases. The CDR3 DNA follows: TGTGCCAGCAGTGACTCAGGGGATCAGCCCCAGCATTTT. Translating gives CASSDSGDQPQHF.

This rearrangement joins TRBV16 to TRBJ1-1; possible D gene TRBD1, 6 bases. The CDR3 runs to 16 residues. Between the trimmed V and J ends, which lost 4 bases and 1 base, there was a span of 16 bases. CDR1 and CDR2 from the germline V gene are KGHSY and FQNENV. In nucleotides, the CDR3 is TGTGCCAGCAGCCCTCCGTCGGGGGCCTCGAACACTGAAGCTTTCTTT. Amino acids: CASSPPSGASNTEAFF.

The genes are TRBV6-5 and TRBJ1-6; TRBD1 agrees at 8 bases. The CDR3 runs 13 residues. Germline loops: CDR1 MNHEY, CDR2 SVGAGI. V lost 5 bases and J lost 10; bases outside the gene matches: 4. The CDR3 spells CASSQNRGSPLHF. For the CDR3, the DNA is TGTGCCAGCAGTCAAAACAGGGGGTCACCCCTCCACTTT.

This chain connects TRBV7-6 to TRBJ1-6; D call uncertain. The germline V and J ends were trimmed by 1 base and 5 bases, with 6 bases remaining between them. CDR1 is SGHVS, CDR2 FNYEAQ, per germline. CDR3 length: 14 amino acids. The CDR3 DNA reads TGTGCCAGCAGCTTAGGTCTGAATAATTCACCCCTCCACTTT. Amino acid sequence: CASSLGLNNSPLHF.

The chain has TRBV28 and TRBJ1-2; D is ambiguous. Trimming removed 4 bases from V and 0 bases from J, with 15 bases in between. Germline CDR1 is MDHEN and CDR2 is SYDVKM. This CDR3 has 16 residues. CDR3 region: CASSSGLVSSNYGYTF. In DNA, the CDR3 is TGTGCCAGCAGTTCAGGCCTAGTTTCCTCTAACTATGGCTACACCTTC.

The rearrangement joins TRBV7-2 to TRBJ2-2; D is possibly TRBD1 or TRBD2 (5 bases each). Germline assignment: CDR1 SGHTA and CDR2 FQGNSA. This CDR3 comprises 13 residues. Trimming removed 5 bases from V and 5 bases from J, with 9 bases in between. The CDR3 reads CASSRGGTGELFF. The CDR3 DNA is TGTGCCAGCAGCCGGGGCGGGACCGGGGAGCTGTTTTTT.

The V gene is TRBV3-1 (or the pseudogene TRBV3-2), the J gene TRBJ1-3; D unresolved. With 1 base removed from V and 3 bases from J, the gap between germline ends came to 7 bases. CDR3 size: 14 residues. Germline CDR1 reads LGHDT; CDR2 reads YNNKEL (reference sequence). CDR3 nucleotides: TGTGCCAGCAGCCAAGTAGGGTTTGGAAACACCATATATTTT. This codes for CASSQVGFGNTIYF.

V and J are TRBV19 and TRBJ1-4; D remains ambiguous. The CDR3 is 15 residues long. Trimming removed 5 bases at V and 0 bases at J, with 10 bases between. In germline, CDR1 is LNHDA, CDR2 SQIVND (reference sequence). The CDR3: CASSPRGATNEKLFF. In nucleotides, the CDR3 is TGTGCCAGTAGTCCCCGGGGAGCAACTAATGAAAAACTGTTTTTT.

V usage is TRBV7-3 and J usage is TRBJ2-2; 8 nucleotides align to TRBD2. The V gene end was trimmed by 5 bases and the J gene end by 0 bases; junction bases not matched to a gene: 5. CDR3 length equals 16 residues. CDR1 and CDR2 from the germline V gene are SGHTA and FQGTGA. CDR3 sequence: CASSPGRGANTGELFF. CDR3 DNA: TGTGCCAGCAGCCCCGGGAGGGGAGCGAACACCGGGGAGCTGTTTTTT.